Presented here are 32 T cell receptor beta chains from one specimen sequenced in a study of regulatory T cells in long-lasting Graves disease. Described time point: newly diagnosed GD, antithyroid drugs for less than 3 months. PBMCs were the source of the RNA used for TCR sequencing. For TCR beta, libraries came from iRepertoire HTBI primers and Arm-PCR of CDR3 regions. Using its own MiXCR run on the multiplex PCR reads, TCRdb lists one record per CDR3 protein. The sample has roughly 440,000 distinct CDR3 sequences; less than 20% are singletons. The data also belong to a second study, concerning T cells in Graves' hyperthyroidism and ophthalmopathy.

The input for sequencing was peripheral blood mononuclear cells (PBMCs), taken at new diagnosis, from a patient treated with antithyroid drugs. Source of these receptors: a woman younger than 35 with Graves disease.

This clonotype was counted many times. V gene TRBV7-2 combines with J gene TRBJ2-5, with a tentative D call TRBD1 (5 bases). Germline V CDR1 and CDR2: SGHTA, FQGNSA. Trimming cost V 3 bases and J 1 base, with 9 bases left between them. The CDR3 runs to 14 residues. DNA of the CDR3: TGTGCCAGCAGCTTGGGCAGGGCCCAAGAGACCCAGTACTTC. It is translated as CASSLGRAQETQYF.

Many counts were recorded for this clonotype. J is TRBJ2-7 and V is TRBV3-1, with D unresolved. With 5 bases removed from V and 0 bases from J, the gap between germline ends came to 14 bases. CDR3 size: 15 residues. CDR1 and CDR2 from the germline V gene are LGHDT and YNNKEL (reference sequence). CDR3 sequence: CASSFSQESSYEQYF. DNA for the CDR3: TGTGCCAGCAGCTTCAGCCAGGAGAGCTCCTACGAGCAGTACTTC.

This clonotype showed up many times. An end of the junction does not agree with germline; a read error may underlie this. J is TRBJ2-1 and V is TRBV2; 7 bases match TRBD2. Germline V gene sequence: CDR1 SNHLY, CDR2 FYNNEI. CDR3 length: 16 residues. CDR3 sequence: CTSRFPPGGWPNEQFF. The CDR3 DNA sequence: TGTACCAGCAGGTTTCCCCCGGGGGGATGGCCCAATGAGCAGTTCTTC.

The table lists this clonotype with many counts. The V and J genes are TRBV2 and TRBJ2-1; 8 bases match TRBD2. This CDR3 has 15 amino acids. Germline lookup yields CDR1 SNHLY and CDR2 FYNNEI. V trimming: 6 bases; J trimming: 2 bases; junction bases outside the gene matches: 6. This CDR3 is CASRLTSGPYNEQFF. CDR3 coding DNA: TGTGCCAGCAGACTTACTAGCGGCCCCTACAATGAGCAGTTCTTC. The full variable domain, completed using reference TRBV2 and TRBJ2-1, is EPEVTQTPSHQVTQMGQEVILRCVPISNHLYFYWYRQILGQKVEFLVSFYNNEISEKSEIFDDQFSVERPDGSNFTLKIRSTKLEDSAMYFCASRLTSGPYNEQFFGPGTRLTVL.

A word on this clonotype: This may be a read error, as it is one base from a much larger clone. The CDR3 DNA follows: TGCGCCAGCAGCCCTAGCGAGAGTGGTTACAATGAGCAGTTCTTC. This encodes CASSPSESGYNEQFF. The V call is TRBV5-1, the J call TRBJ2-1, with a weak D call TRBD2 (6 bases). The CDR3 length is 15 residues. In germline, CDR1 is SGHRS, CDR2 YFSETQ. Trimming pared 4 bases from V and 4 bases from J, leaving 15 bases between.

This clonotype has at least ten counts. The rearrangement links TRBV7-9 to TRBJ2-7; 8 nucleotides agree with TRBD1. After removal of 3 bases from V and 3 bases from J, the junction contained 1 base not matched to a gene. Germline V gene sequence: CDR1 SEHNR, CDR2 FQNEAQ (reference sequence). CDR3 length equals 13 residues. As DNA, the CDR3 is TGTGCCAGCAGCTTTGGACAGGGCTACGAGCAGTACTTC. Protein: CASSFGQGYEQYF.

This clonotype was picked up a small number of times. A far larger clone is off by one base, so a read error is likely. The chain combines TRBV11-2 with TRBJ2-1, with TRBD2 matching over 7 bases. The CDR3 runs 16 residues. The V and J ends lost 1 base and 10 bases, in that order; junction bases with no gene match: 13. The germline CDR1 and CDR2 sequences are SGHAT and FQNNGV. CDR3 residues: CASSLVGEGALYEQFF. The CDR3 DNA reads TGTGCCAGCAGCTTAGTTGGGGAGGGAGCGCTCTACGAGCAGTTCTTC.

This clonotype was seen repeatedly, ten times or more. This sequence joins TRBV12-3 or TRBV12-4 and TRBJ2-2; D is perhaps TRBD2 (6 bases). CDR3 length: 15 residues. Trimming shortened V by 3 bases and J by 3 bases, and 11 bases separated the two germline ends. CDR3 loop: CASSFGGGYTGELFF. CDR3 nucleotides: TGTGCCAGCAGTTTCGGGGGAGGTTACACCGGGGAGCTGTTTTTT.

This clonotype has a handful of counts. The gene calls are TRBV20-1 and TRBJ2-5; no definite D call. V lost 5 bases, J lost 5 bases, and 18 bases lay in between. The germline V gene has CDR1 DFQATT and CDR2 SNEGSKA (reference sequence). CDR3 size: 14 residues. The CDR3 region is CSAGEYGVGETQYF. The DNA of the CDR3 is TGCAGTGCTGGGGAATATGGGGTCGGGGAGACCCAGTACTTC.

At least ten counts were recorded for this clonotype. The CDR3 bases are TGTGCCAGCAGTTTATCTAGCGGGGGGCAAGAGACCCAGTACTTC. As protein: CASSLSSGGQETQYF. The chain joins TRBV12-3 or TRBV12-4 to TRBJ2-5, with 11 bases matching TRBD2. This CDR3 region has 15 residues. The junction had 1 base not matched to a gene; V was cut back by 2 bases and J by 2 bases.

This clonotype was counted ten times or more. The rearrangement links TRBV10-3 to TRBJ1-2, with D maybe TRBD1 (6 bases). The ends were cut back, 3 bases at V and 6 bases at J, with 8 bases in the middle. This CDR3 has 12 residues. Germline CDR1 reads ENHRY; CDR2 reads SYGVKD. This CDR3 is CAISDTGNGYTF. CDR3 DNA sequence: TGTGCCATCAGTGATACAGGGAATGGCTACACCTTC.

The chain joins TRBV4-2 to TRBJ2-7; 7 bases are shared with TRBD2. CDR1 LGHNA and CDR2 YNFKEQ come from the germline V gene. With V trimmed by 0 bases and J by 3 bases, 5 bases remained unmatched. This CDR3 comprises 15 residues. CDR3 protein: CASSQDNSGHYEQYF. As DNA, the CDR3 is TGTGCCAGCAGCCAAGATAATAGCGGGCACTACGAGCAGTACTTC.

The sample holds a few counts of this clonotype. The V and J genes are TRBV20-1 and TRBJ1-5; D is ambiguous. CDR1 and CDR2 from the germline V gene are DFQATT and SNEGSKA (reference sequence). V was shortened by 6 bases and J by 0 bases, with 9 bases between the two germline ends. The length of the CDR3 is 13 residues. CDR3 amino acids: CSAGPGSNQPQHF. CDR3 DNA: TGCAGTGCCGGGCCGGGTAGCAATCAGCCCCAGCATTTT.

There are many counts of this clonotype. V is TRBV27 and J is TRBJ1-2, with no clear D. With 3 bases removed from V and 8 bases from J, the gap between germline ends came to 19 bases. The germline V gene encodes CDR1 MNHEY and CDR2 SMNVEV (reference sequence). The CDR3 length is 15 residues. The CDR3 reads CASSFTPTGVGGYTF. The CDR3 nucleotides read TGTGCCAGCAGTTTCACCCCGACGGGAGTTGGAGGCTACACCTTC.

This clonotype was recorded many times. This chain uses TRBV10-2 with TRBJ2-7; D is unclear. Germline V gene lookup returns CDR1 WSHSY and CDR2 SAAADI. Trimming took off 7 bases at V and 3 bases at J, with 7 bases between the two ends. CDR3 length: 11 residues. Here the CDR3 DNA reads TGCGCCAGCACTGGATTCTACGAGCAGTACTTC. Translated: CASTGFYEQYF.

This clonotype was picked up many times. This chain connects TRBV7-2 to TRBJ1-4; D gene unclear. The CDR3 totals 14 residues. The germline V and J ends were trimmed by 6 bases and 4 bases, with 12 bases remaining between them. The germline gives CDR1 SGHTA, CDR2 FQGNSA. CDR3 region: CASSLRASNEKLFF. CDR3 nucleotide sequence: TGTGCCAGCAGTTTACGGGCCAGTAATGAAAAACTGTTTTTT.

This chain joins TRBV12-3 or TRBV12-4 and TRBJ2-5; 10 bases align to TRBD2. J gave up 3 bases and V 4 bases, and 8 bases lay outside the gene matches. The CDR3 consists of 16 residues. The CDR3 loop reads CASSWGGGLAEETQYF. For the CDR3, the DNA is TGTGCCAGCAGTTGGGGGGGTGGACTAGCGGAAGAGACCCAGTACTTC.

This clonotype was picked up many times. This chain links TRBV7-9 with TRBJ2-1; D remains unclear. Germline CDR1 is SEHNR and CDR2 is FQNEAQ (reference sequence). V lost 3 bases, J lost 9 bases, and 6 bases lay in between. The CDR3 runs to 11 residues. The CDR3 bases are TGTGCCAGCAGCTTGCAGGCTGAGCAGTTCTTC. Its translation is CASSLQAEQFF.

V usage is TRBV2 and J usage is TRBJ1-5; perhaps TRBD1 as D (6 bases). The CDR3 loop spans 16 amino acids. Per the germline V gene, CDR1 is SNHLY and CDR2 is FYNNEI. The germline V and J ends were trimmed by 0 bases and 9 bases, with 18 bases remaining between them. Here the CDR3 reads CASSEASGGGGGPQHF. As DNA, the CDR3 is TGTGCCAGCAGTGAAGCGTCCGGGGGCGGTGGTGGGCCCCAGCATTTT.

The chain carries TRBV29-1 and TRBJ2-1, with 9 bases identical to TRBD1. The CDR3 totals 14 residues. V lost 1 base to trimming and J lost 6 bases; unmatched junction nucleotides: 4. CDR1 is SQVTM and CDR2 is ANQGSEA in the germline V gene. CDR3 nucleotide sequence: TGCAGCGTTGAAGGGACAGGGGTTAGCAATGAGCAGTTCTTC. Translating gives CSVEGTGVSNEQFF.

The rearrangement uses TRBV28 and TRBJ2-3; 7 bases agree with TRBD2. The V and J ends lost 5 bases and 0 bases, in that order; junction bases with no gene match: 11. Germline V gene data show CDR1 as MDHEN and CDR2 as SYDVKM. The CDR3 spans 17 residues. The CDR3 spells CASSLPFGGSSTDTQYF. The CDR3 DNA is TGTGCCAGCAGTCTTCCCTTCGGCGGGAGTAGCACAGATACGCAGTATTTT.

The J gene is TRBJ2-3, the V gene TRBV7-2, with 11 bases lining up with TRBD2. CDR1 SGHTA and CDR2 FQGNSA come from the germline V gene. V dropped 3 bases and J dropped 5; count of bases not matched to a gene: 16. CDR3 length: 19 residues. The CDR3 region has the DNA TGTGCCAGCAGCTTCCGTAGCGGGAGGGTGGTCATTAACATAGATACGCAGTATTTT. As protein: CASSFRSGRVVINIDTQYF.

This clonotype has just a few counts. The chain is built from TRBV19 and TRBJ2-1, with D tentatively TRBD1 or TRBD2 (5 bases each). From germline, CDR1 is LNHDA and CDR2 SQIVND (reference sequence). The length of the CDR3 is 17 residues. Trimming shortened V by 4 bases and J by 8 bases, and 24 bases separated the two germline ends. CDR3 coding DNA: TGTGCCAGTAGTACCTCGGGGCAGTTTGACTATATAGATGAGCAGTTCTTC. Residues: CASSTSGQFDYIDEQFF.

This clonotype was seen a few times. This chain links TRBV20-1 with TRBJ1-3; D gene uncertain. V gave up 4 bases and J gave up 1 base, with 14 bases separating them. Germline assignment: CDR1 DFQATT and CDR2 SNEGSKA (reference sequence). The CDR3 loop spans 15 amino acids. CDR3 region: CSAIRDLISGNTIYF. CDR3 coding DNA: TGCAGTGCTATAAGGGATTTGATTTCTGGAAACACCATATATTTT.

For this clonotype: Since a much larger clone is just one base distant, this may be a read error. V usage is TRBV20-1 and J usage is TRBJ2-1, with 9 bases identical to TRBD2. Per the germline V gene, CDR1 is DFQATT and CDR2 is SNEGSKA (reference sequence). V shed 3 bases and J 10 bases; nucleotides not matched to a gene: 4. This CDR3 region has 12 residues. In DNA, the CDR3 is TGCAGTGCTAGGGTAGCGGGAGTCGAGCAGTTCTTC. Encoded protein: CSARVAGVEQFF.

The CDR3 here is CASSLSAAREGGAEQFF. The CDR3 bases are TGCGCCAGCAGCCTATCCGCGGCGCGGGAGGGGGGGGCAGAGCAGTTCTTC. The chain carries TRBV5-1 and TRBJ2-1, with TRBD2 matching 9 bases. From germline, CDR1 is SGHRS and CDR2 YFSETQ. This CDR3 spans 17 amino acids. V lost 4 bases and J lost 10; bases outside the gene matches: 18.

This clonotype was picked up many times. V is TRBV6-1 and J is TRBJ2-7; TRBD2 agrees at 9 bases. Germline lookup yields CDR1 MNHNS and CDR2 SASEGT. The CDR3 has 16 residues. Unmatched junction bases numbered 11, after V lost 5 bases and J lost 3 bases. In DNA, the CDR3 is TGTGCCAGCAGTCCTCTCGGGACTAGCAGCTTCTACGAGCAGTACTTC. This codes for CASSPLGTSSFYEQYF.

A few counts support this clonotype. This chain joins TRBV29-1 and TRBJ2-1; tentatively, D is TRBD1 (6 bases). The germline V gene has CDR1 SQVTM and CDR2 ANQGSEA. The V end was cut by 8 bases, the J end by 3 bases, with 11 bases between. CDR3 length equals 12 residues. CDR3 region: CSLRTVYNEQFF. In DNA form, the CDR3 reads TGCAGCCTAAGGACAGTCTACAATGAGCAGTTCTTC.

Ten or more counts support this clonotype. The gene calls are TRBV2 and TRBJ2-3, with TRBD2 as a possible D gene (6 bases). The germline V and J ends were trimmed by 2 bases and 6 bases, with 24 bases remaining between them. The germline gives CDR1 SNHLY, CDR2 FYNNEI. The CDR3 length is 18 residues. CDR3 nucleotides: TGTGCCAGCAGTGAACCCCGGAGGGCCGCATTTACGGGGGATACGCAGTATTTT. This codes for CASSEPRRAAFTGDTQYF.

This clonotype was counted ten times or more. This chain links TRBV10-1 with TRBJ2-3, with 7 bases identical to TRBD2. In germline, CDR1 is WNHNN, CDR2 SYGVQD (reference sequence). This CDR3 comprises 14 residues. The J segment lost 3 bases and the V segment lost 4 bases, leaving 4 bases of the junction unmatched. CDR3 bases: TGCGCCAGCAGTGGTCGCGGGAGTACAGATACGCAGTATTTT. Protein: CASSGRGSTDTQYF.

This clonotype was counted ten times or more. The chain recombines TRBV3-1 with TRBJ2-5; D might be TRBD1 (6 bases). The CDR3 spans 13 residues. The germline CDR1 and CDR2 sequences are LGHDT and YNNKEL (reference sequence). Trimming shortened V by 8 bases and J by 5 bases, and 15 bases separated the two germline ends. The CDR3 loop reads CASQTGSWETQYF. The DNA for the CDR3 is TGTGCCAGCCAAACAGGGAGTTGGGAGACCCAGTACTTC.

This clonotype was detected only a few times. The rearrangement links TRBV10-3 to TRBJ2-7, with D possibly matching TRBD1 (6 bases). Germline V gene sequence: CDR1 ENHRY, CDR2 SYGVKD. The CDR3 has 13 residues. Trimming took 6 bases from V and 9 from J, leaving 18 bases between them. The CDR3 DNA reads as TGTGCCATCAGGGATGACTCCTCGGACAGGCAGTACTTC. Translation gives CAIRDDSSDRQYF.